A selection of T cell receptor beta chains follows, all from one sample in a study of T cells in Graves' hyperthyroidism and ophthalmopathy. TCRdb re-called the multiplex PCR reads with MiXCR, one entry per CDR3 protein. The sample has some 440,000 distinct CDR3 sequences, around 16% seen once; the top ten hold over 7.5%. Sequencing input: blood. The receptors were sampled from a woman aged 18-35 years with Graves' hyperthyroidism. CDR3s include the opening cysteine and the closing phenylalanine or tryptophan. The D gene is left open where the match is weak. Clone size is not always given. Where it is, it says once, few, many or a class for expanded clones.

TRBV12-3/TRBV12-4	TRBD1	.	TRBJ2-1	CASSFSGTGDFNEQFF	TGTGCCAGCAGTTTTTCCGGGACAGGGGATTTCAATGAGCAGTTCTTC
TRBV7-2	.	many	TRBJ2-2	CASSLLGGRTGELFF	TGTGCCAGCAGCTTACTGGGGGGCAGGACCGGGGAGCTGTTTTTT
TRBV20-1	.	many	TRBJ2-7	CSATAGNPNAEQYF	TGCAGTGCTACAGCCGGGAACCCGAATGCCGAGCAGTACTTC
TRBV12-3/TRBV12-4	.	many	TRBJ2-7	CASSLATVVGQYF	TGTGCCAGCAGTTTAGCGACAGTCGTCGGGCAGTACTTC
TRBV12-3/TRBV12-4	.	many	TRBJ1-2	CAIFARTLNYGYTF	TGTGCCATTTTCGCCCGGACATTGAACTATGGCTACACCTTC
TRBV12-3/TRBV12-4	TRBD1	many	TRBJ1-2	CASSPRQGNYGYTF	TGTGCCAGCAGTCCCCGACAGGGAAACTATGGCTACACCTTC
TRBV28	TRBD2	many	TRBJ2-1	CASTLTAGWRGKVNEQFF	TGTGCCAGCACCCTCACCGCAGGTTGGCGGGGGAAAGTCAATGAGCAGTTCTTC
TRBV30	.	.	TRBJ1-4	CAWSVRRLNEKLFF	TGTGCCTGGAGTGTACGACGGCTAAATGAAAAACTGTTTTTT
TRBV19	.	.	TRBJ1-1	CASIRRGSNTEAFF	TGTGCCAGTATCAGGAGGGGGTCGAACACTGAAGCTTTCTTT
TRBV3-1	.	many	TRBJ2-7	CASSQDLSSSYEQYF	TGTGCCAGCAGCCAGGACCTCTCTAGCTCCTACGAGCAGTACTTC
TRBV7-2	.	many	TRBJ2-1	CASSLVRVNNEQFF	TGTGCCAGCAGCTTAGTCCGGGTCAACAATGAGCAGTTCTTC
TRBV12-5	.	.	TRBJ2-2	CASGLRLGANTEELFF	TGTGCTAGTGGTTTGAGATTAGGGGCGAACACCGAGGAGCTGTTTTTT
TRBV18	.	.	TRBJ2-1	CTSSPPPGYNEQFF	TGTACCAGCTCACCCCCCCCGGGGTACAATGAGCAGTTCTTC
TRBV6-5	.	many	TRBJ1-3	CASSYSKMGGGNTIYF	TGTGCCAGCAGTTACTCGAAAATGGGGGGCGGAAACACCATATATTTT
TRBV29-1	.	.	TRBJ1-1	CSVEGRGGSTEAFF	TGCAGCGTTGAAGGGAGGGGGGGGTCCACTGAAGCTTTCTTT
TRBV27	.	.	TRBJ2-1	CASGPSYNEQFF	TGTGCCAGCGGTCCCTCCTACAATGAGCAGTTCTTC
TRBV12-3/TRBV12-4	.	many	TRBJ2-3	CASSLRGDSTDTQYF	TGTGCCAGCAGTTTGAGGGGAGACTCCACAGATACGCAGTATTTT
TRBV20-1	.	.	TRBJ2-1	CSAKGDFDNEQFF	TGCAGTGCTAAGGGGGACTTCGACAATGAGCAGTTCTTC
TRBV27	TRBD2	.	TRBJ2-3	CASSLNVAGGFAADTQYF	TGTGCCAGCAGCTTGAACGTTGCGGGAGGGTTTGCCGCAGATACGCAGTATTTT
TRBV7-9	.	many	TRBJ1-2	CASSLSTDGYTF	TGTGCCAGCAGCTTAAGCACCGATGGCTACACCTTC
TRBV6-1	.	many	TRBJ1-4	CASSSRRTEGGKLFF	TGTGCCAGCAGTTCCCGGCGGACGGAGGGGGGAAAACTGTTTTTT
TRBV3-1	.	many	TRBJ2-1	CASSQGSFSYNEQFF	TGTGCCAGCAGCCAAGGTAGCTTCTCCTACAATGAGCAGTTCTTC
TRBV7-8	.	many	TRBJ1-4	CASRGEGVSEPHNNEKLFF	TGTGCCAGCAGGGGGGAGGGCGTGAGCGAGCCTCATAATAATGAAAAACTGTTTTTT
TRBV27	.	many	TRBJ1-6	CASSLKDRWGSPLHF	TGTGCCAGCAGTTTGAAGGACAGATGGGGATCACCCCTCCACTTT
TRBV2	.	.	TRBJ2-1	CASSGPGNEQLF	TGTGCCAGCAGTGGCCCAGGTAATGAGCAGCTCTTC
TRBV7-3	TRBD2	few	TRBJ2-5	CASRGAGSETQYF	TGTGCCAGCAGGGGAGCGGGGTCGGAGACCCAGTACTTC
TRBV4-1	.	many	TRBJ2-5	CASEKTQYF	TGCGCCAGCGAGAAGACCCAGTACTTC
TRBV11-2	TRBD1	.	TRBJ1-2	CASSLRDRGSYGYTF	TGTGCCAGCAGCTTAAGGGACAGGGGCTCCTATGGCTACACCTTC
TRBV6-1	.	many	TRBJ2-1	CASGATSFAVNEQFF	TGTGCCAGCGGGGCGACGAGTTTCGCGGTAAATGAGCAGTTCTTC
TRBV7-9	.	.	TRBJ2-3	CASSFLGEDTQYF	TGTGCCAGCAGCTTCCTTGGGGAAGATACGCAGTATTTT
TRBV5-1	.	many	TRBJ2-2	CASSSGHGNTGELFF	TGCGCCAGCAGCTCAGGCCACGGGAACACCGGGGAGCTGTTTTTT
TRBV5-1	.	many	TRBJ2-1	CASSIFLGNEQFF	TGCGCCAGCAGCATTTTTTTGGGCAATGAGCAGTTCTTC